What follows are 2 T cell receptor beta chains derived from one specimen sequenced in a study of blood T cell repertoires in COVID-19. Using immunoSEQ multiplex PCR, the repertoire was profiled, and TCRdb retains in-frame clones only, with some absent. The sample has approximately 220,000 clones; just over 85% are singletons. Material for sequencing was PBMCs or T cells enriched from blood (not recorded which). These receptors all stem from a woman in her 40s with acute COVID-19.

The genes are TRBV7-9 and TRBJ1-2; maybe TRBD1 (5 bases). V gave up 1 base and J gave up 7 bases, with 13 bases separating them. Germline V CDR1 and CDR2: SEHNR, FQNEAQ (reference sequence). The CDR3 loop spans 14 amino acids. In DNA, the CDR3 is TGTGCCAGCAGCTTAGTCTTCAGGGATTCTGGCTACACCTTC. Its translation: CASSLVFRDSGYTF.

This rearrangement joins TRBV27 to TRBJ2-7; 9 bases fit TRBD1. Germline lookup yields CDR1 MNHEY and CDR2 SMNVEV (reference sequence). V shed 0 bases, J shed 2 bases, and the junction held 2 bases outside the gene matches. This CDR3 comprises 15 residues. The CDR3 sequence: CASSLSGTGTYEQYF. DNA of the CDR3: TGTGCCAGCAGTTTATCTGGGACAGGGACCTACGAGCAGTACTTC.